This TCR beta chain was sequenced during a study of blood T cell repertoires in COVID-19. In the study overall: Material from acute and convalescent COVID-19 was sourced from the United States, Italy and Spain. The cDNA or gDNA used as material had been derived from T cells, B-cell-depleted T cells, or PBMCs.

CDR3 length equals 16 residues. With V trimmed by 4 bases and J by 6 bases, 10 bases remained unmatched. Germline CDR1 is SGHTA and CDR2 is FQGNSA. The authors' processing: Reference gene primer amplification yielded estimated nucleated cell counts. Sequencing was performed with immunoSEQ multiplex PCR; in TCRdb, only in-frame clones are kept and a portion is missing. V and J calls and clone size are copied from that table; D and trimming were computed from the DNA. Of approximately 170,000 clones detected, approximately 82% appear once; the ten largest clones hold roughly 20%. The chain has TRBV7-2 and TRBJ2-3; TRBD2 matches at 10 bases. Specimen: peripheral blood. This sequence was found in a woman aged 70-85 years who had recovered from COVID-19. The CDR3 here is CASSSSSGRRGDTQYF. As DNA, the CDR3 is TGTGCCAGCAGCTCCAGTAGCGGGAGGCGGGGGGATACGCAGTATTTT. The full variable domain, its missing parts supplied by reference TRBV7-2 and TRBJ2-3, is GAGVSQSPSNKVTEKGKDVELRCDPISGHTALYWYRQSLGQGLEFLIYFQGNSAPDKSGLPSDRFSAERTGGSVSTLTIQRTQQEDSAVYLCASSSSSGRRGDTQYFGPGTRLTVL.